The 28 T cell receptor beta chains listed next were all sequenced from one sample in a study of blood T cell repertoires in COVID-19. TCRdb's table, derived via immunoSEQ multiplex PCR, lists solely in-frame clones and lacks some. This table holds roughly 330,000 clones, 80% to 90% found once. Sequencing was done on a sample of PBMCs or T cells enriched from blood (not recorded which). The source of these receptors is a young woman who had recovered from COVID-19.

The DNA of the CDR3 is TGTGCCAGCTCACCACAGGGACAGGGTAACACTGAAGCTTTCTTT. As protein: CASSPQGQGNTEAFF. This rearrangement joins TRBV18 to TRBJ1-1; 9 nucleotides line up with TRBD1. This CDR3 contains 15 residues. V lost 1 base and J lost 2; bases outside the gene matches: 2. The germline V gene has CDR1 KGHSH and CDR2 LQKENI.

The rearrangement links TRBV19 to TRBJ2-5; TRBD1 agrees at 9 bases. J lost 5 bases, V lost 6 bases, and 16 bases had no gene match. Germline V CDR1 and CDR2: LNHDA, SQIVND (reference sequence). The CDR3 covers 17 residues. CDR3 coding DNA: TGTGCCAGTAGCCCCTCCCAAGGACAGGGGACATTGGAGACCCAGTACTTC. Encoded protein: CASSPSQGQGTLETQYF.

The chain carries TRBV5-8 and TRBJ1-2, with TRBD1 matching over 10 bases. CDR1 and CDR2 from the germline V gene are SGHTS and YDEGEE. The CDR3 totals 16 residues. V lost 4 bases and J lost 14; bases outside the gene matches: 20. CDR3 nucleotides: TGTGCCAGCAGCCGCGGGACAGGGGATATTAACTATGCGGGAACCTTC. Translated: CASSRGTGDINYAGTF.

In its sample, this clone was seen a few times. The rearrangement links TRBV11-2 to TRBJ1-2, with D maybe TRBD1 (5 bases). Germline V lookup: CDR1 SGHAT, CDR2 FQNNGV. Trimming took off 1 base at V and 8 bases at J, with 11 bases between the two ends. The CDR3 is 13 residues long. In nucleotides, the CDR3 is TGTGCCAGCAGCTTAGCAGGGTTGCAGGGCTACACCTTC. It yields the protein CASSLAGLQGYTF.

This chain links TRBV19 with TRBJ2-5, with a possible D match to TRBD2 (6 bases). In germline, CDR1 is LNHDA, CDR2 SQIVND (reference sequence). Between the trimmed V and J ends, which lost 6 bases and 1 base, there was a span of 15 bases. CDR3 length: 15 residues. CDR3 bases: TGTGCCAGTAGGACTAGTGGGCTTATCCAAGAGACCCAGTACTTC. Translation gives CASRTSGLIQETQYF.

CDR3 nucleotide sequence: TGCAGTGCCCGAGGCGTAAATGAGCAGTTCTTC. Its translation is CSARGVNEQFF. The chain combines TRBV20-1 with TRBJ2-1; D uncertain. Trimming cost V 6 bases and J 7 bases, with 10 bases left between them. The CDR3 is made up of 11 amino acids. CDR1 and CDR2 (germline): DFQATT, SNEGSKA (reference sequence).

A remark on this clone: Within the sample, other DNA sequences also encode this same CDR3. The chain joins TRBV30 to TRBJ1-1; 7 nucleotides align to TRBD1. Germline assignment: CDR1 GTSNPN and CDR2 SVGIG (reference sequence). The CDR3 runs 13 residues. V shed 0 bases and J 3 bases; nucleotides not matched to a gene: 1. CDR3 region: CAWSVQGDTEAFF. CDR3 nucleotide sequence: TGTGCCTGGAGTGTTCAGGGGGACACTGAAGCTTTCTTT.

As for this clone: The sample carries other DNA sequences with the same CDR3. The chain recombines TRBV27 with TRBJ1-1; D gene ambiguous. Trimming left V 3 bases short and J 1 base short, with 12 bases between. CDR1 and CDR2 from the germline V gene are MNHEY and SMNVEV (reference sequence). The CDR3 has 15 residues. The CDR3 DNA follows: TGTGCCAGCAGTTTTGGCACAGCTCCGAACACTGAAGCTTTCTTT. Protein product: CASSFGTAPNTEAFF.

This chain uses TRBV6-5 with TRBJ1-3; D is ambiguous. The germline V gene has CDR1 MNHEY and CDR2 SVGAGI. V shed 2 bases and J shed 3 bases, with 11 bases lying between them. CDR3 length equals 15 residues. CDR3 sequence reads: CASSYNGGDGNTIYF. In DNA, the CDR3 is TGTGCCAGCAGTTACAATGGCGGGGATGGAAACACCATATATTTT.

The V and J genes are TRBV5-1 and TRBJ2-3; 7 nucleotides line up with TRBD1. The CDR3 has 18 amino acids. V trimming: 2 bases; J trimming: 2 bases; junction bases outside the gene matches: 14. CDR1 is SGHRS and CDR2 is YFSETQ in the germline V gene. As DNA, the CDR3 is TGCGCCAGCAGCTTCTTTGGAGCATCCGGGACAGTCACAGATACGCAGTATTTT. Its protein is CASSFFGASGTVTDTQYF.

The chain employs TRBV18 and TRBJ2-1; 10 bases fit TRBD2. The CDR3 runs to 15 residues. J lost 8 bases, V lost 0 bases, and 4 bases had no gene match. Looked up from germline, CDR1 is KGHSH and CDR2 is LQKENI. This CDR3 is CASSPPSGGGYEQFF. The CDR3 coding sequence is TGTGCCAGCTCACCACCGAGCGGGGGGGGCTATGAGCAGTTCTTC.

The V gene is TRBV19, the J gene TRBJ2-2, with 8 bases lining up with TRBD1. Germline CDR1 and CDR2: LNHDA and SQIVND (reference sequence). Unmatched junction bases numbered 7, after V lost 3 bases and J lost 4 bases. CDR3 length equals 16 residues. The CDR3 loop is CASSIPRGQGTGELFF. CDR3 in DNA: TGTGCCAGTAGTATCCCCAGGGGGCAGGGCACCGGGGAGCTGTTTTTT.

The J gene is TRBJ2-7, the V gene TRBV9; 8 bases map to TRBD1. V trimming: 5 bases; J trimming: 0 bases; junction bases outside the gene matches: 4. The CDR3 has 14 amino acids. The germline V gene encodes CDR1 SGDLS and CDR2 YYNGEE. The CDR3, as DNA: TGTGCCAGCAGTGAGGGACAGGCCTCCTACGAGCAGTACTTC. This sequence encodes CASSEGQASYEQYF.

This rearrangement joins TRBV27 to TRBJ1-5; 7 bases fit TRBD1. The CDR3 covers 14 residues. With 6 bases clipped from V and 9 bases from J, the junction kept 11 bases outside the gene matches. Germline V lookup: CDR1 MNHEY, CDR2 SMNVEV (reference sequence). In nucleotides, the CDR3 is TGTGCCAGCAGCCTGACAGGGTCTGGGGCGCCCCAGCATTTT. This translates into CASSLTGSGAPQHF.

With respect to this clone: With a much larger clone just one base away, this may be a read error. Other nucleotide sequences from this sample produce the same CDR3. CDR3: CASSRATSGGAGEQFF. The CDR3 DNA sequence: TGCGCCAGCAGCCGGGCGACAAGCGGGGGGGCGGGAGAGCAGTTCTTC. V usage is TRBV5-1 and J usage is TRBJ2-1; TRBD2 aligns across 10 bases. The CDR3 totals 16 residues. V lost 4 bases to trimming and J lost 10 bases; unmatched junction nucleotides: 14. CDR1 SGHRS and CDR2 YFSETQ come from the germline V gene. Drawing the rest from reference TRBV5-1 and TRBJ2-1, the complete variable domain is KAGVTQTPRYLIKTRGQQVTLSCSPISGHRSVSWYQQTPGQGLQFLFEYFSETQRNKGNFPGRFSGRQFSNSRSEMNVSTLELGDSALYLCASSRATSGGAGEQFFGPGTRLTVL.

This clone showed up just once. The rearrangement joins TRBV5-4 to TRBJ2-1, with a tentative D call TRBD1 (5 bases). The CDR3 is 15 residues long. V lost 0 bases to trimming and J lost 3 bases, with 10 bases between them. CDR1 is SGHNT, CDR2 YYREEE, per germline (reference sequence). The CDR3 region has the DNA TGTGCCAGCAGCTTGGATCAGGGTCTCTACAATGAGCAGTTCTTC. This gives the protein CASSLDQGLYNEQFF.

The chain has TRBV2 and TRBJ2-3, with 8 bases that match TRBD2. The V gene end was trimmed by 3 bases and the J gene end by 4 bases; junction bases not matched to a gene: 6. The germline CDR1 and CDR2 sequences are SNHLY and FYNNEI. This CDR3 is built from 15 residues. The CDR3 sequence: CASSDGLASSDTQYF. For the CDR3, the DNA is TGTGCCAGCAGTGACGGACTAGCTAGTTCAGATACGCAGTATTTT.

For this clone: Other nucleotide sequences in the sample specify the same CDR3. The CDR3 sequence: CASSLASPYNEQFF. The CDR3, as DNA: TGTGCCAGCAGCTTAGCCTCCCCTTACAATGAGCAGTTCTTC. The chain links TRBV11-2 to TRBJ2-1; unclear D gene. Germline V gene sequence: CDR1 SGHAT, CDR2 FQNNGV. CDR3 length: 14 amino acids. V was trimmed by 1 base and J by 4 bases, leaving 8 bases between them.

The chain links TRBV5-5 to TRBJ2-5; D might be TRBD1 (5 bases). This CDR3 spans 14 amino acids. The V end was cut by 0 bases, the J end by 4 bases, with 10 bases between. Germline lookup yields CDR1 SGHKS and CDR2 YYEKEE (reference sequence). In DNA, the CDR3 is TGTGCCAGCAGCTTGGTTGCAGGGATAGAGACCCAGTACTTC. Translating gives CASSLVAGIETQYF.

The genes are TRBV10-3 and TRBJ2-7; D uncertain. CDR1 and CDR2 from the germline V gene are ENHRY and SYGVKD. V lost 2 bases and J 3 bases, leaving 11 bases between the germline ends. The CDR3 extends over 14 amino acids. CDR3 amino acids: CAISEREIGYEQYF. The CDR3 DNA sequence: TGTGCCATCAGTGAGAGAGAGATCGGCTACGAGCAGTACTTC.

The chain recombines TRBV30 with TRBJ1-1; 7 nucleotides align to TRBD1. The CDR3 length is 13 residues. CDR1 and CDR2 (germline): GTSNPN, SVGIG (reference sequence). The J segment lost 6 bases and the V segment lost 4 bases, leaving 8 bases of the junction unmatched. CDR3 in amino acids: CAWTGGRKAEAFF. For the CDR3, the DNA is TGTGCCTGGACAGGGGGAAGGAAGGCTGAAGCTTTCTTT.

This chain links TRBV18 with TRBJ2-3; D is perhaps TRBD1 (6 bases). CDR3 length equals 15 residues. Trimming took 3 bases from V and 4 from J, leaving 14 bases between them. Germline values: CDR1 KGHSH, CDR2 LQKENI. The CDR3 nucleotides read TGTGCCAGCTCACCGTTACAGGGTAACCCAGATACGCAGTATTTT. Amino acid sequence: CASSPLQGNPDTQYF.

V and J are TRBV19 and TRBJ2-7, with TRBD2 matching over 7 bases. The CDR3 loop spans 15 amino acids. Trimming cost V 0 bases and J 2 bases; bases outside gene matches: 4. The germline V gene has CDR1 LNHDA and CDR2 SQIVND (reference sequence). CDR3 protein: CASSIDTGLAYEQYF. The CDR3 DNA reads TGTGCCAGTAGTATAGATACAGGACTAGCCTACGAGCAGTACTTC.

V gene TRBV2 combines with J gene TRBJ2-5; D possibly corresponds to TRBD2 (5 bases). The CDR3 runs 15 residues. The germline V and J ends were trimmed by 6 bases and 1 base, with 15 bases remaining between them. Germline lookup yields CDR1 SNHLY and CDR2 FYNNEI. The CDR3 is CASREFIGVQETQYF. In DNA form, the CDR3 reads TGTGCCAGCAGGGAGTTCATCGGGGTCCAAGAGACCCAGTACTTC.

CDR3 DNA sequence: TGTGCCTGGAGTCGCAGGGCGAGCTCTGGAAACACCATATATTTT. Translation gives CAWSRRASSGNTIYF. This chain connects TRBV30 to TRBJ1-3; D is possibly TRBD1 (5 bases). Trimming left V 2 bases short and J 0 bases short, with 11 bases between. The length of the CDR3 is 15 residues. Germline V gene lookup returns CDR1 GTSNPN and CDR2 SVGIG (reference sequence).

To note about this clone: Other DNA variants within this sample encode the same CDR3. V gene TRBV12-3 or TRBV12-4 combines with J gene TRBJ1-1; D remains unclear. This CDR3 has 13 amino acids. The V and J ends lost 3 bases and 1 base respectively, with 6 bases between them. The CDR3 loop is CASSFLPNTEAFF. The CDR3 nucleotides read TGTGCCAGCAGTTTTCTACCGAACACTGAAGCTTTCTTT.

This clone is a singleton in its sample. The gene calls are TRBV2 and TRBJ2-7, with TRBD2 identical over 12 bases. V was pared by 7 bases and J by 3 bases, with 13 bases of the junction left unmatched. The germline V gene has CDR1 SNHLY and CDR2 FYNNEI. The CDR3 contains 17 residues. The CDR3 is CASTTKGRTSGVYEQYF. DNA of the CDR3: TGTGCCAGCACCACCAAGGGGAGGACTAGCGGGGTCTACGAGCAGTACTTC.

The chain carries TRBV19 and TRBJ2-3; TRBD1 might be the D (5 bases). V lost 1 base to trimming and J lost 1 base, with 15 bases between them. This CDR3 comprises 17 residues. Germline V gene sequence: CDR1 LNHDA, CDR2 SQIVND (reference sequence). CDR3 nucleotides: TGTGCCAGTAGTATAGTCTTCGCCAGGGTGGGCACAGATACGCAGTATTTT. It is translated as CASSIVFARVGTDTQYF.